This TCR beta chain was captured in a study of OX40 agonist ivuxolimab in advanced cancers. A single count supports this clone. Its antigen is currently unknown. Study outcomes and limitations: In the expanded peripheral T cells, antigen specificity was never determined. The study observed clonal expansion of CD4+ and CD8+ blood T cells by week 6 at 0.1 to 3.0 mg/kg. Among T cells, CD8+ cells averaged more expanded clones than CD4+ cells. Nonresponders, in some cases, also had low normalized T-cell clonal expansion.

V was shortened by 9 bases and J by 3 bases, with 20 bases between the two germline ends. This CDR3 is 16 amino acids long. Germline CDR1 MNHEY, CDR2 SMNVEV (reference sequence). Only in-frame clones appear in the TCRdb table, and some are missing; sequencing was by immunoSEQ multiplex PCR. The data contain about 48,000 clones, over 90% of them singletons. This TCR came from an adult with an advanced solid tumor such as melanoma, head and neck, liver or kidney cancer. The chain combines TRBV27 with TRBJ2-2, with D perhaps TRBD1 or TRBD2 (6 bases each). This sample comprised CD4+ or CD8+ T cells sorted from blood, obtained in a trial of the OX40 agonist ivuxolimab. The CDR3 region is CASSGLLGGYTGELFF. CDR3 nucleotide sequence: TGTGCCAGTTCTGGGCTGTTGGGGGGCTACACCGGGGAGCTGTTTTTT.